One sample yielded the 9 T cell receptor beta chains listed below, sequenced in a study of regulatory T cells in long-lasting Graves disease. Sample time point: newly diagnosed GD, antithyroid drugs for less than 3 months. There was RNA extracted from PBMCs, and the TCR library was made from it. Arm-PCR of CDR3 regions and iRepertoire HTBI primers were the basis on which TCR beta libraries were built. Via MiXCR, TCRdb re-called the multiplex PCR reads, giving one row per CDR3 protein. Among 300,000 to 400,000 distinct CDR3 sequences listed, around 15% were seen once. The sequenced sample was peripheral blood mononuclear cells (PBMCs), obtained at new diagnosis, from a patient treated with antithyroid drugs. These receptors were taken from a female donor with Graves disease.

A few counts support this clonotype. CDR3 sequence (DNA): TGCGCCAGCAGCAGTCGCCGGAATCAGCCCCAGCATTTT. Protein sequence: CASSSRRNQPQHF. The chain recombines TRBV4-1 with TRBJ1-5; no firm D call. The CDR3 loop spans 13 amino acids. Trimming left V 5 bases short and J 4 bases short, with 9 bases between. Germline CDR1 and CDR2: MGHRA and YSYEKL.

As for this clonotype: No DNA is shown, since the ends of the CDR3 on it are uncertain; the CDR3 is the one TCRdb lists. The chain combines TRBV6-5 with TRBJ2-2; TRBD2, the table's D call, lacks a check against the DNA. Germline V gene data show CDR1 as MNHEY and CDR2 as SVGAGI. The CDR3 is made up of 22 amino acids, end residues included. CDR3: CASSYLLAGEQYFGPVPGELFF.

This chain uses TRBV6-1 with TRBJ1-6; TRBD1 might be the D (5 bases). CDR1 and CDR2 from the germline V gene are MNHNS and SASEGT. The V end lost 6 bases, the J end lost 13 bases, and 7 bases lay between the germline ends. This CDR3 has 10 residues. This chain's CDR3 is CASRGEPLHF. The CDR3 coding sequence is TGTGCCAGCAGGGGGGAGCCCCTCCACTTT.

This chain uses TRBV20-1 with TRBJ1-4, with D uncertain. The CDR3 consists of 13 residues. The V gene's germline CDR1 is DFQATT and CDR2 SNEGSKA (reference sequence). V was cut by 3 bases and J by 5 bases, with 10 bases left in between. The CDR3 sequence: CSARDVQNEKLFF. CDR3 nucleotide sequence: TGCAGTGCTAGGGACGTGCAGAATGAAAAACTGTTTTTT.

This clonotype was counted many times. The rearrangement uses TRBV2 and TRBJ2-5, with 8 nucleotides matching TRBD1. Looked up from germline, CDR1 is SNHLY and CDR2 is FYNNEI. The CDR3 length is 16 residues. Unmatched junction bases numbered 8, after V lost 2 bases and J lost 3 bases. The CDR3 DNA is TGTGCCAGCAGTGAATCGTGGACAGGGAAAAAAGAGACCCAGTACTTC. This translates into CASSESWTGKKETQYF.

The chain combines TRBV4-2 with TRBJ2-5; 11 positions match TRBD1. V lost 0 bases and J lost 3; bases outside the gene matches: 0. This CDR3 comprises 15 residues. CDR1 and CDR2 from the germline V gene are LGHNA and YNFKEQ. The CDR3 sequence is CASSQEGQGEETQYF. Written as DNA, the CDR3 is TGTGCCAGCAGCCAAGAGGGACAGGGGGAAGAGACCCAGTACTTC.

Only a few counts were recorded for this clonotype. The chain couples TRBV2 to TRBJ1-2; 8 nucleotides line up with TRBD1. This CDR3 spans 17 amino acids. In germline, CDR1 is SNHLY, CDR2 FYNNEI. Losses at the gene ends were 5 bases for V and 1 base for J; bases not matched to a gene: 12. CDR3 residues: CASSYGQGRPINYGYTF. The CDR3 bases are TGTGCCAGCAGTTATGGACAGGGCCGGCCGATTAACTATGGCTACACCTTC.

This clonotype was counted ten times or more. The chain uses TRBV6-1 and TRBJ2-1; D may be TRBD1 (6 bases). V was trimmed by 6 bases and J by 7 bases, leaving 13 bases between them. This CDR3 spans 13 amino acids. Per the germline V gene, CDR1 is MNHNS and CDR2 is SASEGT. The CDR3 DNA reads as TGTGCCAGCAGGCCCGACAGGAGGAATGAGCAGTTCTTC. Translated: CASRPDRRNEQFF.

There are many counts of this clonotype. The V call is TRBV7-2, the J call TRBJ2-5, with 7 bases fitting TRBD2. J gave up 4 bases and V 3 bases, and 5 bases lay outside the gene matches. This CDR3 has 14 amino acids. Germline loops: CDR1 SGHTA, CDR2 FQGNSA. DNA of the CDR3: TGTGCCAGCAGCTTTAGGACGGGAGGAGAGACCCAGTACTTC. Protein sequence: CASSFRTGGETQYF.